This TCR beta chain derives from a study of blood T cell repertoires in COVID-19. Study in general: PBMCs, B-cell-depleted T cells, or T cells provided the cDNA or gDNA that made up the material.

Measured with immunoSEQ multiplex PCR; TCRdb has only the in-frame clones, and not every one. This table holds roughly 150,000 clones, about 83% found once. The CDR3 spans 14 residues. CDR1 is SGDLS and CDR2 is YYNGEE in the germline V gene. V lost 4 bases and J 2 bases, leaving 13 bases between the germline ends. Material for sequencing was peripheral blood. The source is a woman aged 80 or over with COVID-19, enrolled during active disease. The V gene is TRBV9, the J gene TRBJ2-7, with a tentative D call TRBD2 (7 bases). CDR3 sequence (DNA): TGTGCCAGCAGCCCCGGGAGGACAGCCTACGAGCAGTACTTC. Amino acids: CASSPGRTAYEQYF.